This TCR beta chain was retrieved from a study of T cells in Graves' hyperthyroidism and ophthalmopathy. V lost 5 bases and J lost 3, with 16 bases in between. Looked up from germline, CDR1 is MNHNS and CDR2 is SASEGT. The CDR3 loop spans 15 amino acids. At least ten counts were recorded for this clonotype. TCR beta CDR3 sequences were amplified from RNA transcripts. Initially, a first-round RT-PCR of the TCR CDR3 employed the HTBI primer set. TCRdb re-called the multiplex PCR reads with MiXCR, one entry per CDR3 protein. The sample has hundreds of thousands of distinct CDR3 sequences; about 14% are singletons.

The specimen was blood. The chain joins TRBV6-1 to TRBJ1-1; the D is unclear. This receptor was taken from a woman in her thirties with Graves' hyperthyroidism that later progressed to Graves' ophthalmopathy. The CDR3 coding sequence is TGTGCCAGCAGTTATCACGGACGGGGAGACACTGAAGCTTTCTTT. Encoded protein: CASSYHGRGDTEAFF.